This T cell receptor beta chain is drawn from a study of lymphopenia after photon versus proton radiotherapy. Sequencing used immunoSEQ multiplex PCR; TCRdb keeps in-frame clones, though not all of them. The sample yields tens of thousands of clones, around 84% seen once. The CDR3 is made up of 15 amino acids. The V gene's germline CDR1 is SGDLS and CDR2 YYNGEE. Trimming removed 7 bases from V and 0 bases from J; junction bases left unmatched: 5. The sample here was peripheral blood, taken from a patient treated with photon-based radiotherapy. V is TRBV9 and J is TRBJ2-1; 9 bases map to TRBD2. The TCR comes from a man aged 55 to 70 with pancreatic cancer. In DNA, the CDR3 is TGTGCCAGCGGTACTAGCGGGCTCTCCTACAATGAGCAGTTCTTC. Translation gives CASGTSGLSYNEQFF.